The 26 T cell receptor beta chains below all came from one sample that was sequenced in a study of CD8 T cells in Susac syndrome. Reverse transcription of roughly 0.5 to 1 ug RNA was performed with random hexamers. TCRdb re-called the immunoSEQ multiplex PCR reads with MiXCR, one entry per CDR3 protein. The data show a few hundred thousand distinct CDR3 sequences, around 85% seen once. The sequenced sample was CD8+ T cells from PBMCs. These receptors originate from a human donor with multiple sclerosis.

The CDR3 region is CAIISGSSYEQYF. CDR3 nucleotide sequence: TGTGCCATCATCTCTGGCAGCTCCTACGAGCAGTACTTC. The genes are TRBV10-3 and TRBJ2-7; D is unclear. V was clipped by 7 bases and J by 0 bases, with 10 bases between them. The CDR3 contains 13 residues. In germline, CDR1 is ENHRY, CDR2 SYGVKD.

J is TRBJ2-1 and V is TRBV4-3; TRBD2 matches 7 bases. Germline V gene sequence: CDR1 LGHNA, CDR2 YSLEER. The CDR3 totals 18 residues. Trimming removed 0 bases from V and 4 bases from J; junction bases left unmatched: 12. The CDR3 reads CASSQDWALGGGYNEQFF. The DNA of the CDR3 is TGCGCCAGCAGCCAAGATTGGGCCCTCGGGGGAGGGTACAATGAGCAGTTCTTC.

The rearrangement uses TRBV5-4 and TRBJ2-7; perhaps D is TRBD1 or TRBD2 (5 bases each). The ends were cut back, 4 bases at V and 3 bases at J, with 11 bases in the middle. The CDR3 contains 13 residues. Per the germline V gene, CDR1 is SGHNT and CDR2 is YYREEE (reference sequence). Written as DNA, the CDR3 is TGTGCCAGCAGCCGAGGGGAATTCTACGAGCAGTACTTC. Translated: CASSRGEFYEQYF. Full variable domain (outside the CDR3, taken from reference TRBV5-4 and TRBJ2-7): ETGVTQSPTHLIKTRGQQVTLRCSSQSGHNTVSWYQQALGQGPQFIFQYYREEENGRGNFPPRFSGLQFPNYSSELNVNALELDDSALYLCASSRGEFYEQYFGPGTRLTVT.

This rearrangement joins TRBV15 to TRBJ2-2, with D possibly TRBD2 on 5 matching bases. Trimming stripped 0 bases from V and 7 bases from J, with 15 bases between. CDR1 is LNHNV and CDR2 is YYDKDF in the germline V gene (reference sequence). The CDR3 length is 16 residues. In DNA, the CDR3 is TGTGCCACCAGCAGAGATTGGGCAGCGGCTGGCGGGGAGCTGTTTTTT. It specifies CATSRDWAAAGGELFF.

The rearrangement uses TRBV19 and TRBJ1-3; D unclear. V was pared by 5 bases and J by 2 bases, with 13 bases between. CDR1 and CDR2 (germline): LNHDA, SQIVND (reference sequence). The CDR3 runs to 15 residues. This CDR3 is CASSPRTPPGNTIYF. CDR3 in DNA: TGTGCCAGTAGTCCCCGGACCCCGCCTGGAAACACCATATATTTT.

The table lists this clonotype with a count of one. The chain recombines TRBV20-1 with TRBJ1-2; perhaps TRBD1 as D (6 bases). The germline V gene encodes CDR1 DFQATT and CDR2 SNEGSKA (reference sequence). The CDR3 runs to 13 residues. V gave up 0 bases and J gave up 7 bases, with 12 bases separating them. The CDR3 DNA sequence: TGCAGTGCTAGAGATCAGGAGGGGGGTGGCTACACCTTC. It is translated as CSARDQEGGGYTF.

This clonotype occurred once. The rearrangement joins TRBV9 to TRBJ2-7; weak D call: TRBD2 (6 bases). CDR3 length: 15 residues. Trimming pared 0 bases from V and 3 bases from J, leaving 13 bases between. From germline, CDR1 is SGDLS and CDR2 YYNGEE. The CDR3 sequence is CASSVGRGASYEQYF. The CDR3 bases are TGTGCCAGCAGCGTAGGGCGGGGCGCTAGCTACGAGCAGTACTTC.

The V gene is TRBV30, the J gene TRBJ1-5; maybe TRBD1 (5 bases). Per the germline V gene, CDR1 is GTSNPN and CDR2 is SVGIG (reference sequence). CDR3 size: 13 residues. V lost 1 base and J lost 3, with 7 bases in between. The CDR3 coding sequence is TGTGCCTGGAGTGGACAGAACAATCAGCCCCAGCATTTT. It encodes CAWSGQNNQPQHF.

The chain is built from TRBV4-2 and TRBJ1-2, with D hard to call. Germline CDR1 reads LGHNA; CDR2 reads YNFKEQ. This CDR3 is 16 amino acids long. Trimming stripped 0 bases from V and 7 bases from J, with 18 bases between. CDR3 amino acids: CASSQDGSQASGGYTF. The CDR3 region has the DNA TGTGCCAGCAGCCAAGATGGAAGCCAGGCCTCTGGTGGCTACACCTTC.

CDR3 residues: CASSTGLAGMNTGELFF. The CDR3 DNA reads as TGTGCCAGCAGCACCGGACTAGCGGGGATGAACACCGGGGAGCTGTTTTTT. The chain links TRBV5-4 to TRBJ2-2; 12 bases map to TRBD2. The CDR3 consists of 17 residues. Germline CDR1 and CDR2: SGHNT and YYREEE (reference sequence). The V gene end was trimmed by 4 bases and the J gene end by 1 base; junction bases not matched to a gene: 5.

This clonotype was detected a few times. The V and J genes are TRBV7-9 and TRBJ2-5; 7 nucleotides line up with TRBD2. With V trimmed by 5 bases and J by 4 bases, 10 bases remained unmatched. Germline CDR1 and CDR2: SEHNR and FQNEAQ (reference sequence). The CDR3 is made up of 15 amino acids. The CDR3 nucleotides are TGTGCCAGCAGCGCAGCAGACGGGAGGAGAGAGACCCAGTACTTC. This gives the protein CASSAADGRRETQYF.

CDR3 sequence reads: CASSSSRTGNEQYF. The DNA for the CDR3 is TGTGCCAGCAGCTCCTCTAGGACAGGGAACGAGCAGTACTTC. This sequence joins TRBV7-9 and TRBJ2-7; TRBD1 agrees at 8 bases. CDR3 length equals 14 residues. J was trimmed by 5 bases and V by 4 bases; bases with no gene match: 7. Germline CDR1 SEHNR, CDR2 FQNEAQ (reference sequence).

Here the CDR3 reads CSAIARQGWWDTEAFF. DNA of the CDR3: TGCAGTGCTATAGCTCGACAGGGGTGGTGGGACACTGAAGCTTTCTTT. The chain uses TRBV20-1 and TRBJ1-1; 8 bases agree with TRBD1. Trimming removed 4 bases from V and 3 bases from J; junction bases left unmatched: 13. The CDR3 loop spans 16 amino acids. Germline lookup yields CDR1 DFQATT and CDR2 SNEGSKA (reference sequence).

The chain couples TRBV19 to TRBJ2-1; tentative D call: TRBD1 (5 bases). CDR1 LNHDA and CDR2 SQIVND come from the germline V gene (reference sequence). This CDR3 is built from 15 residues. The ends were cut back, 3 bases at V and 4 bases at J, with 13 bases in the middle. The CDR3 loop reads CASSIAATVYNEQFF. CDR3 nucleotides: TGTGCCAGTAGTATCGCGGCGACAGTATACAATGAGCAGTTCTTC.

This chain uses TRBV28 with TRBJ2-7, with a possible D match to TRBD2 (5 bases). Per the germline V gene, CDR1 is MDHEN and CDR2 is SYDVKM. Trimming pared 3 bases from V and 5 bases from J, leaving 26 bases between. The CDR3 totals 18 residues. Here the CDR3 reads CASSFGHTDLTFGDEQYF. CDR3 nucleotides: TGTGCCAGCAGTTTCGGGCATACCGACCTCACCTTCGGGGACGAGCAGTACTTC.

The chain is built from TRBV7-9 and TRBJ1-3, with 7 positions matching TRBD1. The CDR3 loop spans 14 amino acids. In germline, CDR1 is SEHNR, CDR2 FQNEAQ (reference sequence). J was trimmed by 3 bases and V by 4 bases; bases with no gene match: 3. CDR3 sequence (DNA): TGTGCCAGCAGCTGGGGACAGATTGGAAACACCATATATTTT. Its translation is CASSWGQIGNTIYF.

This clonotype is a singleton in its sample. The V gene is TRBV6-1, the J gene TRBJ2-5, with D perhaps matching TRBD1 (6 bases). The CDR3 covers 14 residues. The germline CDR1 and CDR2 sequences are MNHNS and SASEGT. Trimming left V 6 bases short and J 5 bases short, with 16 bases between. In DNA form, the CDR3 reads TGTGCCAGCAGAGACTCACAGGGTGTGGAGACCCAGTACTTC. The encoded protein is CASRDSQGVETQYF.

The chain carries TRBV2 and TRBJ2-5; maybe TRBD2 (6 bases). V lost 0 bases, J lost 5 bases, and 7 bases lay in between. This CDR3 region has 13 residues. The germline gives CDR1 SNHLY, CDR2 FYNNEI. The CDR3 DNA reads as TGTGCCAGCAGTGAAGCCAGCGGGGAGACCCAGTACTTC. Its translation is CASSEASGETQYF.

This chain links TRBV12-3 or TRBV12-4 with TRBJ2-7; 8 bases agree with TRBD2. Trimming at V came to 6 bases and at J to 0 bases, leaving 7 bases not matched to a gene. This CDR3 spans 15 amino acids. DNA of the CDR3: TGTGCCAGCAGCTGGACTAGCCGATTCTCCTACGAGCAGTACTTC. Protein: CASSWTSRFSYEQYF.

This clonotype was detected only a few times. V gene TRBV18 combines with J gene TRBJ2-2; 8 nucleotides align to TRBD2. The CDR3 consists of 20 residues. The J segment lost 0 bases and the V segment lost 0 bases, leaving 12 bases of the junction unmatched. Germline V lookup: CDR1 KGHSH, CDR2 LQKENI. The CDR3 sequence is CASSPPGTSGASANTGELFF. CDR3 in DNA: TGTGCCAGCTCACCACCCGGGACTAGTGGGGCGTCCGCGAACACCGGGGAGCTGTTTTTT.

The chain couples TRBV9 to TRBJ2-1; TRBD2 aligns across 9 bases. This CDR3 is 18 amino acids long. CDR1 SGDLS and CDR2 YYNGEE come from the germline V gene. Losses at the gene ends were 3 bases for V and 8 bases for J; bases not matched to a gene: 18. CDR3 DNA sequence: TGTGCCAGCAGCGCCCTGGGGCGAAGCGGGAGGTTGTACGATGAGCAGTTCTTC. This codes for CASSALGRSGRLYDEQFF.

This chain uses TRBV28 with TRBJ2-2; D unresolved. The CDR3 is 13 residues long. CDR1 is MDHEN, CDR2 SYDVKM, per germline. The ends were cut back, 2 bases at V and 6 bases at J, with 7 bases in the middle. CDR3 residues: CASSLRHPGELFF. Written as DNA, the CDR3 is TGTGCCAGCAGTTTACGACATCCCGGGGAGCTGTTTTTT.

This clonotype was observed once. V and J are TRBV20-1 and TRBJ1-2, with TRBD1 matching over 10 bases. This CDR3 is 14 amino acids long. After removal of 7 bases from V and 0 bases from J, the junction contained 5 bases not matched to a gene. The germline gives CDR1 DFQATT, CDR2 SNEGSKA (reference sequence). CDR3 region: CSVRDRGSNYGYTF. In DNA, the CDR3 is TGCAGTGTTCGGGACAGGGGATCTAACTATGGCTACACCTTC.

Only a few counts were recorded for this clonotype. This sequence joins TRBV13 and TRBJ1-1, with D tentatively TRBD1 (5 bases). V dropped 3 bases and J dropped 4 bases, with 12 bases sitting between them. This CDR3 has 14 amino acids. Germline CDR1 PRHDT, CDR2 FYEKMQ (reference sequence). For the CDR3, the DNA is TGTGCCAGCAGCTTCGCCGTCGGGGGCACTGAAGCTTTCTTT. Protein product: CASSFAVGGTEAFF.

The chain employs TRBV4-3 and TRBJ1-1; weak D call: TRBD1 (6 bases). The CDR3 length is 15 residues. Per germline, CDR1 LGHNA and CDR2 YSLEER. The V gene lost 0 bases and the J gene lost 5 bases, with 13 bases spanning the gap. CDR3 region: CASSQDILGGTEAFF. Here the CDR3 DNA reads TGCGCCAGCAGCCAAGACATCCTAGGGGGTACTGAAGCTTTCTTT.

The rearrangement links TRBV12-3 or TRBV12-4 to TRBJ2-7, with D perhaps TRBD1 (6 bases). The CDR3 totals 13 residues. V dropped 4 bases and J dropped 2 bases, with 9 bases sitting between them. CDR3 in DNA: TGTGCCAGCAGTTGGGACACACCCTACGAGCAGTACTTC. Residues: CASSWDTPYEQYF.